These T cell receptor beta chains were read from a single sample in a study of regulatory T cells in long-lasting Graves disease. TCRdb reanalysed the multiplex PCR reads using MiXCR and keeps one entry per CDR3 protein. Of about 540,000 distinct CDR3 sequences detected, roughly 14% appear once; the ten largest clones hold roughly 9.7%. These data are also associated with another study on T cells in Graves' hyperthyroidism and ophthalmopathy.

Material: peripheral blood mononuclear cells (PBMCs), obtained at new diagnosis, from a patient treated with antithyroid drugs. The receptors derive from a man between 25 and 39 years old with Graves disease. CDR3s include the opening cysteine and the closing phenylalanine or tryptophan. A D gene is named only where the DNA matches it firmly. Clone size is given for some rows only: seen once, a few or many times, or a class if the clone is expanded.

clone size	D gene	V gene	J gene	CDR3 protein	CDR3 DNA
NA	TRBD2	TRBV2	TRBJ2-3	CASKGLAGDTQYF	TGTGCCAGCAAGGGACTAGCTGGAGATACGCAGTATTTT
many	NA	TRBV20-1	TRBJ2-1	CSAPGESSYNEQFF	TGCAGTGCACCCGGGGAGAGCTCCTACAATGAGCAGTTCTTC
many	TRBD1	TRBV29-1	TRBJ2-5	CSVDQTGAPEWRTGGETQYF	TGCAGCGTTGACCAGACAGGGGCCCCGGAGTGGCGGACAGGCGGGGAGACCCAGTACTTC
few	TRBD1	TRBV6-1	TRBJ1-5	CASSPGQTYQPQHF	TGTGCCAGCAGCCCGGGACAGACGTATCAGCCCCAGCATTTT
many	NA	TRBV7-3	TRBJ2-1	CATDVQGWGNEQFF	TGTGCCACCGACGTACAGGGCTGGGGGAATGAGCAGTTCTTC
many	TRBD2	TRBV5-1	TRBJ2-5	CASSLGGRAEETQYF	TGCGCCAGCAGCTTGGGGGGGAGGGCCGAAGAGACCCAGTACTTC
few	NA	TRBV6-1	TRBJ2-7	CASTNFVRDEQYF	TGTGCCAGCACAAATTTTGTTCGGGACGAGCAGTACTTC
many	TRBD1	TRBV12-3/TRBV12-4	TRBJ1-5	CASRRTGGRGQPQHF	TGTGCCAGCAGGCGGACAGGGGGCAGGGGACAGCCCCAGCATTTT
NA	NA	TRBV24-1	TRBJ2-2	CATSPPATGELFF	TGTGCCACCAGTCCCCCCGCCACCGGGGAGCTGTTTTTT
many	TRBD1	TRBV11-2	TRBJ2-7	CASTDRGLYEQYF	TGTGCCAGCACGGACAGGGGGCTCTACGAGCAGTACTTC
NA	NA	TRBV2	TRBJ1-5	CASSDGVTGNQPQHF	TGTGCCAGCAGTGACGGGGTCACTGGCAATCAGCCCCAGCATTTT
few	NA	TRBV19	TRBJ2-1	CASTPWGVSYNEQFF	TGTGCCAGTACCCCTTGGGGTGTTTCCTACAATGAGCAGTTCTTC
many	NA	TRBV29-1	TRBJ1-5	CSVPGEGSQPQHF	TGCAGCGTTCCAGGGGAAGGAAGTCAGCCCCAGCATTTT
NA	NA	TRBV7-9	TRBJ2-2	CASGYLGAGELFF	TGTGCGAGCGGGTACCTGGGCGCCGGGGAGCTGTTTTTT
many	TRBD2	TRBV7-9	TRBJ2-7	CASQLAGGYEQYF	TGTGCCAGTCAGCTAGCGGGAGGCTACGAGCAGTACTTC
many	TRBD2	TRBV11-2	TRBJ2-7	CASSLVEREVGEQYF	TGTGCCAGCAGCTTAGTGGAGCGGGAGGTAGGCGAGCAGTACTTC
many	NA	TRBV3-1	TRBJ1-2	CASSQGGQTYGYTF	TGTGCCAGCAGCCAAGGGGGCCAGACCTATGGCTACACCTTC
NA	NA	TRBV18	TRBJ2-2	CASSPPHTGELFF	TGTGCCAGCTCACCACCCCACACCGGGGAGCTGTTTTTT
many	TRBD2	TRBV2	TRBJ2-7	CASKESAGDLYEQYF	TGTGCCAGCAAGGAATCAGCGGGAGATCTCTACGAGCAGTACTTC
many	TRBD2	TRBV15	TRBJ2-1	CATHSDSGSGNEQFF	TGTGCCACTCACTCAGATAGCGGGAGTGGGAATGAGCAGTTCTTC
many	TRBD1	TRBV2	TRBJ2-1	CATTPGTEGSSEQFF	TGTGCCACAACGCCCGGGACAGAGGGATCTAGTGAGCAGTTCTTC
many	TRBD2	TRBV3-1	TRBJ2-1	CASSQGGSGRSEQFF	TGTGCCAGCAGCCAAGGGGGTAGCGGGAGATCTGAGCAGTTCTTC
NA	NA	TRBV29-1	TRBJ1-2	CSVEGTPYGYTF	TGCAGCGTTGAGGGGACACCCTATGGCTACACCTTC
many	NA	TRBV6-1	TRBJ2-3	CASSLGTWDYTTDTQYF	TGTGCCAGCAGTCTAGGGACTTGGGATTATACTACCGATACGCAGTATTTT
few	TRBD2	TRBV5-5	TRBJ2-1	CASSLALAGGYEQFF	TGTGCCAGCAGCTTGGCACTAGCGGGAGGCTATGAGCAGTTCTTC
many	NA	TRBV27	TRBJ2-2	CASSAAGTGELFF	TGTGCCAGCAGTGCGGCGGGTACCGGGGAGCTGTTTTTT
NA	TRBD1	TRBV20-1	TRBJ2-5	CSAGRTGGETQYF	TGCAGTGCTGGTAGGACAGGGGGCGAGACCCAGTACTTC
NA	TRBD1	TRBV28	TRBJ1-5	CASSFLTGGEQPQHF	TGTGCCAGCAGTTTTTTAACAGGGGGCGAGCAGCCCCAGCATTTT
many	TRBD1	TRBV6-1	TRBJ1-2	CASFETGYSYGYTF	TGTGCCAGCTTCGAGACAGGGTACTCCTATGGCTACACCTTC
few	TRBD2	TRBV20-1	TRBJ2-7	CSAAGLAGGPDFSYEQYF	TGCAGTGCTGCAGGACTAGCGGGAGGGCCCGACTTCTCCTACGAGCAGTACTTC
few	TRBD1	TRBV24-1	TRBJ1-1	CATSDCPPDRGPEAFF	TGTGCCACCAGTGATTGCCCCCCTGACAGGGGCCCTGAAGCTTTCTTT
NA	NA	TRBV27	TRBJ2-7	CASGTFIRSYEQYF	TGTGCCAGCGGGACATTCATCCGGTCCTACGAGCAGTACTTC
many	NA	TRBV12-5	TRBJ1-3	CASGLVSGPGGSGNTIYF	TGTGCTAGTGGTTTGGTATCTGGGCCGGGGGGCTCTGGAAACACCATATATTTT
many	NA	TRBV29-1	TRBJ1-1	CSASIGGNTEAFF	TGCAGCGCCTCTATAGGGGGAAACACTGAAGCTTTCTTT
many	NA	TRBV2	TRBJ2-5	CASCRADGQETQYF	TGTGCCAGCTGTCGGGCGGACGGCCAAGAGACCCAGTACTTC
many	TRBD2	TRBV19	TRBJ2-2	CASSNRGGTGELFF	TGTGCCAGTAGCAATCGGGGGGGCACCGGGGAGCTGTTTTTT
NA	NA	TRBV25-1	TRBJ1-1	CASRLGGGEAFF	TGTGCCAGCAGGTTGGGTGGCGGGGAAGCTTTCTTT
NA	NA	TRBV18	TRBJ1-2	CASSLEGMNYGYTF	TGTGCCAGCTCACTTGAAGGGATGAACTATGGCTACACCTTC
many	NA	TRBV20-1	TRBJ1-3	CSARPISTGGNTIYF	TGCAGTGCTAGACCCATCTCGACAGGAGGAAACACCATATATTTT
NA	TRBD2	TRBV29-1	TRBJ2-7	CSVPGGTYEQYF	TGCAGCGTCCCGGGAGGGACCTACGAGCAGTACTTC
many	NA	TRBV6-1	TRBJ2-3	CASRIGTDTQYF	TGTGCCAGCAGGATAGGGACAGATACGCAGTATTTT
NA	NA	TRBV5-6	TRBJ2-1	CASSLERVGRYNEQFF	TGTGCCAGCAGCTTGGAACGGGTAGGCCGCTACAATGAGCAGTTCTTC
few	TRBD1	TRBV5-1	TRBJ2-2	CASSRQTGGNGELFF	TGCGCCAGCAGCCGCCAGACAGGGGGTAACGGGGAGCTGTTTTTT
NA	NA	TRBV4-1	TRBJ2-7	CASSKGTSQFYEQYF	TGCGCCAGCAGCAAGGGGACGTCCCAGTTCTACGAGCAGTACTTC
few	NA	TRBV7-9	TRBJ1-1	CASSLGGGLTEAFF	TGTGCCAGCAGCTTGGGGGGCGGGCTGACTGAAGCTTTCTTT
many	TRBD2	TRBV27	TRBJ2-1	CASSFTGLANEQFF	TGTGCCAGCAGTTTCACCGGACTAGCCAATGAGCAGTTCTTC
few	TRBD2	TRBV3-1	TRBJ2-7	CASSQKGLAGAHEQYF	TGTGCCAGCAGCCAAAAGGGACTAGCGGGAGCCCACGAGCAGTACTTC
many	TRBD1	TRBV11-3	TRBJ2-1	CASSLGTGGAKQFF	TGTGCCAGCAGCTTAGGGACAGGGGGCGCGAAGCAGTTCTTC
NA	NA	TRBV3-1	TRBJ2-4	CASSQGRSIAKNIQYF	TGTGCCAGCAGCCAAGGTCGAAGCATAGCCAAAAACATTCAGTACTTC
NA	NA	TRBV20-1	TRBJ2-5	CSAYSTTVGDGGYQETQYF	TGCAGTGCTTACTCAACGACAGTGGGGGATGGGGGGTACCAAGAGACCCAGTACTTC
many	TRBD2	TRBV29-1	TRBJ2-1	CSVVFPLAGINEQFF	TGCAGCGTTGTATTCCCCCTAGCGGGGATCAATGAGCAGTTCTTC
many	TRBD2	TRBV12-3/TRBV12-4	TRBJ2-5	CASSLAGGGETQYF	TGTGCCAGCAGTCTAGCGGGAGGGGGAGAGACCCAGTACTTC
NA	TRBD1	TRBV6-1	TRBJ2-7	CASSDYRDRGSYEQYF	TGTGCCAGCAGTGACTACCGGGACAGGGGGTCCTACGAGCAGTACTTC
many	TRBD1	TRBV28	TRBJ1-5	CASSFGGGQGNFQPQHF	TGTGCCAGCAGCTTCGGGGGGGGACAGGGCAATTTTCAGCCCCAGCATTTT
few	NA	TRBV19	TRBJ2-5	CASSIERETQYF	TGTGCCAGTAGTATAGAGAGGGAGACCCAGTACTTC
few	NA	TRBV12-3/TRBV12-4	TRBJ1-4	CASSFSGGGERLFF	TGTGCCAGCAGTTTCTCGGGGGGAGGGGAAAGACTGTTTTTT
few	NA	TRBV20-1	TRBJ2-3	CSARDWRADTQYF	TGCAGTGCTAGAGATTGGAGAGCAGATACGCAGTATTTT
NA	NA	TRBV29-1	TRBJ2-7	CRVAAGSKSEQYF	TGCAGGGTTGCGGCAGGGAGCAAGTCCGAGCAGTACTTC
NA	NA	TRBV7-9	TRBJ1-2	CASRPRDGLGGYTF	TGTGCCAGCAGGCCCCGGGACGGCCTGGGAGGCTACACCTTC
NA	TRBD2	TRBV20-1	TRBJ2-5	CSRPGRSQETQYF	TGCAGTCGGCCCGGGAGGAGTCAAGAGACCCAGTACTTC